This T cell receptor beta chain was documented in a study of CD8+CD57+ T cells in acquired aplastic anemia. Study at large: The mean DNA yield obtained from sorted CD4+ and CD8+ cells came to 3.2 ug.

Whole-study findings and limits: The study identified roughly 31 CD8+ CDR3 sequences shared by patients and controls. Between patients and controls, CD8+ Simpson's diversity did not vary significantly.

A word on this clonotype: Its antigen remains unidentified.

Germline V lookup: CDR1 SGHRS, CDR2 YFSETQ. This CDR3 region has 15 residues. Between the trimmed V and J ends, which lost 4 bases and 4 bases, there was a span of 17 bases. The use of genomic DNA as template underpinned the TCR beta VDJ and CDR3 profiling. MiXCR, applied by TCRdb to the reads, yields one record per CDR3 protein. The sample includes some 280,000 distinct CDR3 sequences, 56% of them seen just once. The sequenced sample consisted of sorted CD4+, CD8+, or CD8+CD57+ T cells (not recorded which) from PBMCs. This clonotype was sampled from a human donor with severe aplastic anemia or a healthy control (not recorded which). V gene TRBV5-1 combines with J gene TRBJ1-1, with TRBD1 as a possible D gene (5 bases). The CDR3 reads CASSPGLAGGTEAFF. The CDR3 DNA sequence: TGCGCCAGCAGCCCGGGACTAGCGGGGGGCACTGAAGCTTTCTTT.